The rows below give T cell receptor beta chains drawn from one sample of a study of ipilimumab plus nivolumab after autologous stem cell transplantation. Measured with immunoSEQ multiplex PCR; TCRdb has only the in-frame clones, and not every one. The data show approximately 40,000 clones, 85% to 95% seen once. The sequencing here drew on PBMCs, taken in a trial of ipilimumab plus nivolumab as post-transplant consolidation. These receptors were obtained from a male donor with multiple myeloma. Each CDR3 is given with its conserved first and last residue. The order of the fields is D gene, clone size, J gene, V gene, CDR3 protein, CDR3 DNA. A D gene is named only where the DNA matches it firmly. Size is omitted from some rows. Given values are once, few, many or a class for expanded clones.

-,once,TRBJ2-7,TRBV11-2,CASSHGSGSYEQYF,TGTGCCAGCAGCCATGGGAGCGGCTCCTACGAGCAGTACTTC
-,-,TRBJ1-4,TRBV7-8,CASGQRRGDEKLFF,TGTGCCAGCGGCCAGAGGAGGGGCGACGAAAAACTGTTTTTT
TRBD1,-,TRBJ1-1,TRBV25-1,CASSEDREMDTEAFF,TGTGCCAGCAGTGAAGACAGGGAAATGGACACTGAAGCTTTCTTT
TRBD1,-,TRBJ2-7,TRBV15,CATSRFRTGKYEQYF,TGTGCCACCAGCAGATTTCGGACAGGGAAGTACGAGCAGTACTTC
-,-,TRBJ1-2,TRBV6-6,CASTTSYGYTF,TGTGCCAGCACCACGAGCTATGGCTACACCTTC
-,-,TRBJ1-2,TRBV5-1,CASSLDGVLWSYGYTF,TGCGCCAGCAGCTTGGATGGGGTTCTTTGGTCCTATGGCTACACCTTC
TRBD2,-,TRBJ2-7,TRBV7-2,CASSTLGGDEQYF,TGTGCCAGCAGCACCCTTGGGGGGGACGAGCAGTACTTC
TRBD2,-,TRBJ2-3,TRBV14,CASSQDWLAGADTQYF,TGTGCCAGCAGCCAAGATTGGCTAGCGGGAGCAGATACGCAGTATTTT
-,-,TRBJ2-1,TRBV4-3,CASSPDGQGVYEQFF,TGCGCCAGCAGCCCGGATGGTCAGGGTGTATATGAGCAGTTCTTC
-,few,TRBJ1-6,TRBV5-6,CASSLGTGINNSPLHF,TGTGCCAGCAGCCTAGGAACAGGGATCAATAATTCACCCCTCCACTTT
-,-,TRBJ1-5,TRBV19,CASSTNQPQHF,TGTGCCAGTAGTACAAATCAGCCCCAGCATTTT
-,once,TRBJ2-3,TRBV7-2,CASSLEWRDSTDTQYF,TGTGCCAGCAGCTTAGAGTGGCGGGATAGCACAGATACGCAGTATTTT
-,-,TRBJ1-5,TRBV7-8,CASSLRAPYQPQHF,TGTGCCAGCAGCTTAAGGGCCCCCTACCAGCCCCAGCATTTT
TRBD1,-,TRBJ1-3,TRBV5-4,CASSHGTGPLGRNTIYF,TGTGCCAGCAGCCACGGGACAGGGCCCCTAGGTAGAAACACCATATATTTT
-,-,TRBJ1-2,TRBV19,CASSISGADYGYTF,TGTGCCAGTAGTATATCTGGGGCTGACTATGGCTACACCTTC
TRBD1,-,TRBJ2-1,TRBV6-6,CASSWEDRGRLQFF,TGTGCCAGCAGTTGGGAGGACAGGGGGCGCCTGCAGTTCTTC
-,-,TRBJ2-7,TRBV6-5,CASSYGAAYEQYF,TGTGCCAGCAGTTACGGGGCAGCCTACGAGCAGTACTTC
-,-,TRBJ1-3,TRBV9,CASSVASGNTIYF,TGTGCCAGCAGCGTTGCCTCTGGAAACACCATATATTTT
-,-,TRBJ2-3,TRBV7-9,CASSPGGGGDTQYF,TGTGCCAGCAGCCCAGGAGGGGGCGGAGATACGCAGTATTTT
-,-,TRBJ2-1,TRBV7-9,CASSLVEGGYNEQFF,TGTGCCAGCAGCTTAGTGGAGGGTGGGTACAATGAGCAGTTCTTC
-,once,TRBJ2-1,TRBV15,CATSTDRYNEQFF,TGTGCCACCAGCACCGACAGGTACAATGAGCAGTTCTTC
-,-,TRBJ2-3,TRBV25-1,CASSERVSGYTDTQYF,TGTGCCAGCAGTGAAAGGGTTAGCGGATACACAGATACGCAGTATTTT
TRBD2,once,TRBJ2-5,TRBV4-3,CASSQSSLAGETQYF,TGCGCCAGCAGCCAAAGCTCCCTAGCGGGAGAGACCCAGTACTTC
-,-,TRBJ1-2,TRBV5-5,CASSLALDRRLYGYTF,TGTGCCAGCAGCTTGGCCTTAGACAGGCGCCTGTATGGCTACACCTTC
TRBD1,once,TRBJ2-7,TRBV5-1,CASSKVPGTGGTEQYF,TGCGCCAGCAGCAAGGTACCAGGGACAGGGGGAACCGAGCAGTACTTC
-,-,TRBJ2-1,TRBV15,CATRRGLSEQFF,TGTGCCACCAGGAGAGGGCTAAGCGAGCAGTTCTTC
-,-,TRBJ2-2,TRBV7-2,CASSSGIYTGELFF,TGTGCCAGCAGCTCAGGGATATACACCGGGGAGCTGTTTTTT
-,-,TRBJ2-5,TRBV7-6,CASSLAGPETQYF,TGTGCCAGCAGCTTAGCAGGGCCAGAGACCCAGTACTTC